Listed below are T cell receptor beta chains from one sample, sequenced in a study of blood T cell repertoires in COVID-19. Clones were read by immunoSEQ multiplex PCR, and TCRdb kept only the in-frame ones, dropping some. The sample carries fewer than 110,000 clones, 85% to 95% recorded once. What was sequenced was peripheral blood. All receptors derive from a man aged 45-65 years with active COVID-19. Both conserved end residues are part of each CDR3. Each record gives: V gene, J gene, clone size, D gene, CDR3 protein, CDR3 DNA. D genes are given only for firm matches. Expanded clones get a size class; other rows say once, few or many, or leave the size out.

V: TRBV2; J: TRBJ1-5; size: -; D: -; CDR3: CASSLFHGESDQPQHF; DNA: TGTGCCAGCAGTCTATTTCATGGGGAGTCGGATCAGCCCCAGCATTTT
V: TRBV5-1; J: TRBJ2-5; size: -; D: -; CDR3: CASSGQTSAQETQYF; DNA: TGCGCCAGCAGCGGCCAAACTAGTGCCCAAGAGACCCAGTACTTC
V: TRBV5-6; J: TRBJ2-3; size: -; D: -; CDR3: CASSLRGVGTDTQYF; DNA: TGTGCCAGCAGCTTAAGGGGTGTAGGGACAGATACGCAGTATTTT
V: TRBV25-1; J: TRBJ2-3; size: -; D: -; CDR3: CASSESGRGGTDTQYF; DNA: TGTGCCAGCAGTGAATCCGGCAGGGGGGGCACAGATACGCAGTATTTT
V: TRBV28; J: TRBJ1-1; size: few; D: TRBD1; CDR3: CASSSGQPEAFF; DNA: TGTGCCAGCAGTTCGGGACAGCCTGAAGCTTTCTTT
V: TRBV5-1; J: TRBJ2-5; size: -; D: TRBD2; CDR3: CASSLDSLAGGETQYF; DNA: TGCGCCAGCAGCTTGGATTCCCTAGCGGGAGGAGAGACCCAGTACTTC
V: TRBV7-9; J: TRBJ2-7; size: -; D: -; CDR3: CASSLDDWPRRGGEQYF; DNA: TGTGCCAGCAGCTTAGACGATTGGCCGCGGCGGGGCGGGGAGCAGTACTTC
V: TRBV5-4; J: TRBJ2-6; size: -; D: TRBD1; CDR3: CASQGDRPLSGANVLTF; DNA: TGTGCCAGTCAGGGGGACAGGCCCCTCTCTGGGGCCAACGTCCTGACTTTC
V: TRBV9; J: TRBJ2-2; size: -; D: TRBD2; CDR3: CASSPSSGGTNGELFF; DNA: TGTGCCAGCAGCCCCAGTTCGGGGGGTACAAACGGGGAGCTGTTTTTT
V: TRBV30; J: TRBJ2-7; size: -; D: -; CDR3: CAWTLAGKRAYEQYF; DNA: TGTGCCTGGACCCTAGCCGGGAAAAGGGCCTACGAGCAGTACTTC
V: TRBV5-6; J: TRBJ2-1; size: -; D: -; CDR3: CASSLAVGLSSYNEQFF; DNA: TGTGCCAGCAGCTTGGCGGTCGGACTGAGCTCCTACAATGAGCAGTTCTTC